This T cell receptor beta chain was obtained from a study of T cell responses to AZD1222 COVID-19 vaccine (dated by TCRdb to about 2021). In the study overall: AZD1222 recipients with second doses at about 4 weeks or about 12 weeks were pooled, because spike-specific TCR depth and breadth did not differ between schedules. TCR sequencing was performed for 230 to 250 trial participants, of whom about 200 were given two doses of AZD1222 and around 25 were given two doses of MenACWY control vaccine. Trial participants were enrolled into age subgroups of 18-55, 56-69 and 70-plus years, which contained 148, 28 and 57 TCR-sequenced participants, respectively.

Per the publication, the time point label means: baseline before first vaccination. Vaccinee samples were obtained from the UK trials COV001 and COV002, which included a single-blind randomized controlled phase 2/3 trial of AZD1222 (ChAdOx1 nCoV-19) in healthy adults. For TCRbeta chain sequencing, PBMC samples from trial participants were taken at day 0 and at day 28 after the second dose. A few counts support this clone. Its antigen target is currently unknown. Base qualities are not recorded, but no much larger clone differs from it by a single base. The CDR3 regions of human TCRbeta chains were subjected to immunosequencing. As for the authors' bioinformatics: Repertoire TCRs were matched against a reference library of SARS-CoV-2-specific TCRs generated with the MIRA antigen-specificity platform. Breadth was defined as the fraction of unique TCRs that were SARS-CoV-2-associated, and depth was defined as the fraction of total T cells that were SARS-CoV-2-associated. Each spike-specific TCR was assigned to its reactive spike region and to a CD4 or CD8 class using the MIRA data. Log10-transformed breadth and depth values were compared by one-way ANOVA with Sidak's multiple comparisons tests. What TCRdb holds here is the immuneACCESS table cut down to in-frame rearrangements. Part of the clones is not present; checked against another copy, under half of the missing clones reflect an unresolved V gene, and the others are unexplained. V and J calls and clone size are given by that table; D and trimming were obtained from the DNA. The sample profile shows 100,000 to 150,000 clones; around 84% of them were found once. The top ten clones comprise 20% to 25% of the sample.

Reading the germline V gene gives CDR1 SGHRS and CDR2 YFSETQ. V sheds 0 bases and J sheds 7 bases, leaving 17 bases between their ends. The CDR3 measures 16 amino acids from cysteine to phenylalanine. Only CDR3 DNA is held: 48 bases, read in frame from base 1. Overall study results and their limits: The 56-69-year group was small, and its depth increase did not reach significance, likely because of low power. The whole spike protein was spanned by vaccine-associated CD4 TCRs, and dominant responses were seen in regions 160-218 and 743-854. Spike-specific TCR breadth and depth rose significantly after two AZD1222 doses compared with day 0 and with MenACWY recipients. Most participants were white British and females outnumbered males, and the authors suggested that clonal diversity may have been underestimated. Because no samples from the day 14 peak response were available, repertoires could be characterized only after the peak T cell response. Conclusions about previously exposed vaccinees are limited because only a handful of AZD1222 recipients were SARS-CoV-2 seropositive at baseline. Reportedly, close to half of the unique spike-specific TCRs recognized epitopes lying outside the regions that are mutated in the B.1.351 and B.1.1.7 variants.

This chain is built from TRBV5-1 and TRBJ2-1; the D segment could be TRBD1, given 6 matching bases. This sequence was found in an adult in good health. Sequenced here: peripheral blood, sampled on day 0 of AZD1222 vaccination. The CDR3 reads as follows: CASSLVSGAMGNEQFF. The DNA sequence is given as TGCGCCAGCAGCTTGGTATCAGGGGCAATGGGGAATGAGCAGTTCTTC.